The 18 T cell receptor beta chains reported below all come from one sample, sequenced in a study of T cell responses to AZD1222 COVID-19 vaccine. Profiled with immunoSEQ multiplex PCR; TCRdb holds only in-frame clones, not every one. The repertoire holds over 120,000 clones, with approximately 92% as singletons. The source material was peripheral blood, sampled 28 days after the second AZD1222 dose. The receptors shown here come from an adult who received the AZD1222 COVID-19 vaccine.

The rearrangement links TRBV6-1 to TRBJ1-5, with TRBD1 matching over 7 bases. The CDR3 consists of 13 residues. Germline V lookup: CDR1 MNHNS, CDR2 SASEGT. J was trimmed by 3 bases and V by 8 bases; bases with no gene match: 4. The CDR3 protein is CASRDRDNQPQHF. In DNA, the CDR3 is TGTGCCAGCCGGGACAGAGACAATCAGCCCCAGCATTTT.

The chain joins TRBV3-1 (or the pseudogene TRBV3-2) to TRBJ2-3; TRBD2 agrees at 9 bases. V shed 1 base and J 1 base; nucleotides not matched to a gene: 18. Germline CDR1 is LGHDT and CDR2 is YNNKEL (reference sequence). The length of the CDR3 is 21 residues. The CDR3 loop is CASSQVRIAGVSVQGTDTQYF. The CDR3 nucleotides are TGTGCCAGCAGCCAAGTGAGGATAGCGGGAGTATCCGTCCAAGGCACAGATACGCAGTATTTT.

The chain carries TRBV5-5 and TRBJ1-1, with D perhaps matching TRBD1 (6 bases). CDR3 length equals 16 residues. CDR1 is SGHKS, CDR2 YYEKEE, per germline (reference sequence). V lost 0 bases, J lost 4 bases, and 16 bases lay in between. CDR3 coding DNA: TGTGCCAGCAGCTTGGTCGCGGACAGCCGGGGCACTGAAGCTTTCTTT. Its translation: CASSLVADSRGTEAFF.

V gene TRBV15 combines with J gene TRBJ2-7; TRBD2 might be the D (5 bases). The V end lost 0 bases, the J end lost 4 bases, and 7 bases lay between the germline ends. Germline CDR1 LNHNV, CDR2 YYDKDF (reference sequence). This CDR3 is built from 13 residues. The CDR3 nucleotides are TGTGCCACCAGCAGAGATCGGGGTTACGAGCAGTACTTC. Protein sequence: CATSRDRGYEQYF.

The CDR3 DNA is TGTGCCAGCTTACCGAGGAGACTAGCGGGTGCTAATGAGCAGTTCTTC. Its translation: CASLPRRLAGANEQFF. The gene calls are TRBV18 and TRBJ2-1; 10 bases are shared with TRBD2. In germline, CDR1 is KGHSH, CDR2 LQKENI. The CDR3 spans 16 residues. Unmatched junction bases numbered 13, after V lost 7 bases and J lost 7 bases.

V usage is TRBV6-5 and J usage is TRBJ2-1; perhaps D is TRBD1 or TRBD2 (5 bases each). V lost 5 bases and J 0 bases, leaving 11 bases between the germline ends. CDR1 is MNHEY, CDR2 SVGAGI, per germline. The CDR3 has 15 amino acids. Here the CDR3 reads CASSRDRSSYNEQFF. In DNA form, the CDR3 reads TGTGCCAGCAGTCGGGACCGGAGCTCCTACAATGAGCAGTTCTTC.

The genes are TRBV5-5 and TRBJ1-4, with 7 positions matching TRBD1. The J segment lost 6 bases and the V segment lost 1 base, leaving 3 bases of the junction unmatched. This CDR3 has 14 amino acids. The germline V gene encodes CDR1 SGHKS and CDR2 YYEKEE (reference sequence). The chain's CDR3 is CASSLTRGDEKLFF. The CDR3 DNA follows: TGTGCCAGCAGCTTGACCAGGGGGGATGAAAAACTGTTTTTT. Combining the CDR3 with reference TRBV5-5 and TRBJ1-4 gives the whole variable domain DAGVTQSPTHLIKTRGQQVTLRCSPISGHKSVSWYQQVLGQGPQFIFQYYEKEERGRGNFPDRFSARQFPNYSSELNVNALLLGDSALYLCASSLTRGDEKLFFGSGTQLSVL.

The chain recombines TRBV11-2 with TRBJ1-6; the match to TRBD1 covers 11 bases. From germline, CDR1 is SGHAT and CDR2 FQNNGV. The ends lost 1 base at V and 11 bases at J; junction bases unmatched: 7. CDR3 length equals 16 residues. The CDR3 region has the DNA TGTGCCAGCAGCTTAGCGCTCGGACAGGGGGCTACACCCCTCCACTTT. This encodes CASSLALGQGATPLHF.

V and J are TRBV28 and TRBJ2-1, with 10 bases that match TRBD2. CDR3 length: 14 residues. J gave up 9 bases and V 11 bases, and 13 bases lay outside the gene matches. Germline values: CDR1 MDHEN, CDR2 SYDVKM. CDR3 loop: CAAEGLAGVSEQFF. CDR3 bases: TGTGCCGCTGAGGGGCTAGCGGGAGTCAGTGAGCAGTTCTTC.

Here the CDR3 reads CATRGTGLWEQYF. CDR3 DNA sequence: TGTGCCACTAGAGGGACAGGCCTCTGGGAGCAGTACTTC. The chain combines TRBV19 with TRBJ2-7; 8 bases map to TRBD1. Losses at the gene ends were 10 bases for V and 7 bases for J; bases not matched to a gene: 12. The CDR3 covers 13 residues. CDR1 is LNHDA, CDR2 SQIVND, per germline (reference sequence). Full variable domain (remainder filled in from reference TRBV19 and TRBJ2-7): DGGITQSPKYLFRKEGQNVTLSCEQNLNHDAMYWYRQDPGQGLRLIYYSQIVNDFQKGDIAEGYSVSREKKESFPLTVTSAQKNPTAFYLCATRGTGLWEQYFGPGTRLTVT.

The CDR3 sequence is CASKGGLAGVADTQYF. The CDR3 nucleotides are TGTGCCAGCAAGGGGGGACTAGCGGGAGTTGCGGATACGCAGTATTTT. The rearrangement links TRBV28 to TRBJ2-3; 14 bases line up with TRBD2. Germline CDR1 and CDR2: MDHEN and SYDVKM. V lost 7 bases, J lost 6 bases, and 9 bases stayed unmatched. This CDR3 is built from 16 residues.

The V and J genes are TRBV6-1 and TRBJ1-5; 7 bases map to TRBD1. Germline-derived CDR1 and CDR2 are MNHNS and SASEGT. CDR3 size: 14 residues. With V trimmed by 6 bases and J by 5 bases, 7 bases remained unmatched. The CDR3: CASRGRQGDQPQHF. The CDR3 region has the DNA TGTGCCAGCAGAGGCAGACAGGGCGATCAGCCCCAGCATTTT.

This rearrangement joins TRBV12-5 to TRBJ2-5; 7 bases agree with TRBD1. The trim removed 5 bases at V and 3 bases at J, leaving 9 bases unmatched. Per the germline V gene, CDR1 is LGHNT and CDR2 is FRNRAP. This CDR3 contains 15 residues. DNA for the CDR3: TGTGCTAGTGGTCGGGGACAGTTGGAAGAAGAGACCCAGTACTTC. It translates to CASGRGQLEEETQYF.

The chain combines TRBV6-5 with TRBJ1-5; D unresolved. Germline V gives CDR1 MNHEY, CDR2 SVGAGI. The CDR3 sequence is 14 residues long. V lost 2 bases, J lost 5 bases, and 10 bases lay in between. CDR3 amino acids: CASSYAPGDQPQHF. CDR3 DNA sequence: TGTGCCAGCAGTTACGCCCCAGGCGATCAGCCCCAGCATTTT.

This clone was observed a single time. V gene TRBV10-3 combines with J gene TRBJ2-3, with D unclear. From germline, CDR1 is ENHRY and CDR2 SYGVKD. V was cut by 1 base and J by 0 bases, with 11 bases left in between. The CDR3 totals 16 residues. The CDR3: CAISEYREGSTDTQYF. The CDR3 DNA reads TGTGCCATCAGTGAGTATAGGGAAGGGAGCACAGATACGCAGTATTTT.

This chain links TRBV19 with TRBJ1-5; D gene ambiguous. V shed 7 bases and J shed 0 bases, with 7 bases lying between them. The CDR3 spans 13 residues. Germline CDR1 LNHDA, CDR2 SQIVND (reference sequence). CDR3 DNA sequence: TGTGCCAGTAACGGGAATAGCAATCAGCCCCAGCATTTT. The encoded protein is CASNGNSNQPQHF. The whole variable domain, remainder taken from reference TRBV19 and TRBJ1-5, is DGGITQSPKYLFRKEGQNVTLSCEQNLNHDAMYWYRQDPGQGLRLIYYSQIVNDFQKGDIAEGYSVSREKKESFPLTVTSAQKNPTAFYLCASNGNSNQPQHFGDGTRLSIL.

Only a few counts were recorded for this clone. The chain uses TRBV3-1 (or the pseudogene TRBV3-2) and TRBJ1-4; TRBD1 aligns across 8 bases. The junction had 7 bases not matched to a gene; V was cut back by 6 bases and J by 7 bases. Germline CDR1 LGHDT, CDR2 YNNKEL (reference sequence). The CDR3 consists of 14 residues. The DNA for the CDR3 is TGTGCCAGCAGTGGGACAGGAGGTGGTGAAAAACTGTTTTTT. It codes for CASSGTGGGEKLFF.

The V gene is TRBV6-2 or TRBV6-3, the J gene TRBJ2-2; the D gene could be TRBD1 or TRBD2 (6 bases each). V lost 6 bases and J lost 8, with 16 bases in between. CDR1 is MNHEY and CDR2 is SVGEGT in the germline V gene. The CDR3 is 14 residues long. CDR3 protein: CASSPLGGRGELFF. In DNA, the CDR3 is TGTGCCAGCAGCCCCCTAGGGGGGCGAGGGGAGCTGTTTTTT.